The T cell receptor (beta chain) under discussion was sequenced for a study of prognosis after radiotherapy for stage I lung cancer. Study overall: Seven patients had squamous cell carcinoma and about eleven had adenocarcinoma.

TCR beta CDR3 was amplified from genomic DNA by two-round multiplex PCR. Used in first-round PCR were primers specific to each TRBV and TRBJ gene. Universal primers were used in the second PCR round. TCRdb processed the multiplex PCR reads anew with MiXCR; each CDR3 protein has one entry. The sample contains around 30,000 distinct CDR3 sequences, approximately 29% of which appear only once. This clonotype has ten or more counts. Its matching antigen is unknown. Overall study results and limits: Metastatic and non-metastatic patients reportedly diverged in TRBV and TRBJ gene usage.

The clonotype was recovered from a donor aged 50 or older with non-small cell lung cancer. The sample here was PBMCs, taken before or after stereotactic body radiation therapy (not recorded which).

This CDR3 is CASVAGAYTEAFF. The CDR3 region has the DNA TGTGCCAGCGTAGCTGGGGCCTACACTGAAGCTTTCTTT. This chain links TRBV28 with TRBJ1-1; TRBD1 is a possible D gene (5 bases). Germline CDR1 MDHEN, CDR2 SYDVKM. Trimming took off 8 bases at V and 3 bases at J, with 13 bases between the two ends. The CDR3 has 13 amino acids.